This T cell receptor beta chain comes out of a study of T cell repertoires in ileal Crohn's disease. At the level of the study: Median disease duration was about 7.9 years; 35% smoked at surgery.

Germline CDR1 MNHNS, CDR2 SASEGT. The ends were cut back, 8 bases at V and 4 bases at J, with 17 bases in the middle. This CDR3 has 14 residues. The assay was immunoSEQ multiplex PCR, and TCRdb's table has in-frame clones only and misses some. This sample has thousands of clones, with approximately 96% found just once. Adults with ileal or ileocolonic Crohn's disease and an indication for resection were eligible. J is TRBJ1-2 and V is TRBV6-1, with TRBD1 as a possible D gene (5 bases). The sample was ileal tissue. The receptor comes from an adult with Crohn's disease. The CDR3 region has the DNA TGTGCCAGCCTTCGAGCCGGGACTGGCTATGGCTACACCTTC. Protein product: CASLRAGTGYGYTF.